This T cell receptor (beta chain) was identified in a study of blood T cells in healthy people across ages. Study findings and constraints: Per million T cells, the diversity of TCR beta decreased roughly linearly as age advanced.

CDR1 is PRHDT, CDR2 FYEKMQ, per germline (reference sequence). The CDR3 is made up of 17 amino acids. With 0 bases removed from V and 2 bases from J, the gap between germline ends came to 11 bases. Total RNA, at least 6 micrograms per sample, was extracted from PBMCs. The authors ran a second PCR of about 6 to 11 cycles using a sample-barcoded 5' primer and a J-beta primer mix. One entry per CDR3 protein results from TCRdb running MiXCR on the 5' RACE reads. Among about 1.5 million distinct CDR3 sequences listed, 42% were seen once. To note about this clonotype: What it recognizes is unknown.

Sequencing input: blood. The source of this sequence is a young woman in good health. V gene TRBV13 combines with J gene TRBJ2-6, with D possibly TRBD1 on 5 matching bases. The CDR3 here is CASSLGAGPPGANVLTF. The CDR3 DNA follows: TGTGCCAGCAGCTTAGGGGCAGGGCCCCCTGGGGCCAACGTCCTGACTTTC. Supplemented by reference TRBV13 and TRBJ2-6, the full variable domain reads AAGVIQSPRHLIKEKRETATLKCYPIPRHDTVYWYQQGPGQDPQFLISFYEKMQSDKGSIPDRFSAQQFSDYHSELNMSSLELGDSALYFCASSLGAGPPGANVLTFGAGSRLTVL.